This is a list of T cell receptor beta chains from one sample in a study of CD8 T cells in Susac syndrome. TCRdb ran MiXCR on the immunoSEQ multiplex PCR reads and lists one entry per CDR3 protein. The sample carries about 120,000 distinct CDR3 sequences, around 92% recorded once. Sequencing used CD8+ T cells from PBMCs. Receptor source: a human donor in good health. CDR3s include the opening cysteine and the closing phenylalanine or tryptophan. The order of the fields is J gene, D gene, clone size, V gene, CDR3 length, CDR3 protein, CDR3 DNA. D genes are given only for firm matches. Clone size appears in some rows only: once, few, many, or a class for an expanded clone.

TRBJ1-5 | - | - | TRBV6-4 | 15 | CASSDSTRVNQPQHF | TGTGCCAGCAGTGACTCGACAAGAGTTAACCAGCCCCAGCATTTT
TRBJ2-7 | - | - | TRBV18 | 13 | CASSPYGQYEQYF | TGTGCCAGCTCACCCTACGGACAGTACGAGCAGTACTTC
TRBJ2-1 | TRBD2 | few | TRBV7-2 | 17 | CASSSGLAGPLHNEQFF | TGTGCCAGCAGCTCGGGACTAGCGGGTCCCCTCCACAATGAGCAGTTCTTC
TRBJ2-2 | - | - | TRBV7-3 | 13 | CASSFSTTGELFF | TGTGCCAGCAGCTTCAGCACTACCGGGGAGCTGTTTTTT
TRBJ2-1 | TRBD2 | - | TRBV11-2 | 21 | CASSSQNRSGRPPSSYNEQFF | TGTGCCAGCAGCTCCCAAAACCGTAGCGGGAGACCGCCGAGCTCCTACAATGAGCAGTTCTTC
TRBJ2-7 | TRBD1 | - | TRBV20-1 | 13 | CSASKGQPYEQYF | TGCAGTGCTTCCAAGGGACAGCCTTACGAGCAGTACTTC
TRBJ2-1 | - | - | TRBV4-3 | 15 | CASSQGASSYNEQFF | TGCGCCAGCAGCCAGGGGGCTAGCTCCTACAATGAGCAGTTCTTC
TRBJ2-7 | - | - | TRBV4-1 | 15 | CASSPTRGNVYEQYF | TGCGCCAGCAGCCCGACGAGGGGGAATGTGTACGAGCAGTACTTC
TRBJ2-5 | - | - | TRBV6-6 | 12 | CASMRGAETQYF | TGTGCCAGCATGAGGGGTGCAGAGACCCAGTACTTC
TRBJ2-1 | TRBD1 | - | TRBV5-4 | 17 | CASSLELGDRGKDEQFF | TGTGCCAGCAGCTTGGAATTAGGGGACAGGGGAAAAGATGAGCAGTTCTTC
TRBJ1-3 | - | - | TRBV7-8 | 18 | CASSLGPKASSSGNTIYF | TGTGCCAGCAGCTTAGGTCCCAAGGCGTCCAGCTCTGGAAACACCATATATTTT
TRBJ1-1 | - | - | TRBV6-5 | 15 | CASSYRLRGRTEAFF | TGTGCCAGCAGTTACCGATTGCGGGGTCGGACTGAAGCTTTCTTT
TRBJ2-5 | TRBD2 | - | TRBV20-1 | 13 | CSARDRTSETQYF | TGCAGTGCTAGAGACAGGACTAGCGAGACCCAGTACTTC
TRBJ2-3 | - | once | TRBV5-1 | 15 | CASSLSGPGTDTQYF | TGCGCCAGCAGCTTGTCAGGGCCGGGCACAGATACGCAGTATTTT
TRBJ2-2 | - | - | TRBV18 | 16 | CASSPVGARNTGELFF | TGTGCCAGCTCACCAGTTGGGGCGAGAAACACCGGGGAGCTGTTTTTT
TRBJ1-1 | - | - | TRBV27 | 16 | CASNRRPDLLGTEAFF | TGTGCCAGCAACAGGCGGCCTGATCTCTTGGGCACTGAAGCTTTCTTT
TRBJ2-1 | TRBD2 | - | TRBV7-2 | 15 | CASSLELAGNNEQFF | TGTGCCAGCAGCTTAGAACTAGCGGGGAACAATGAGCAGTTCTTC
TRBJ1-5 | TRBD1 | once | TRBV29-1 | 14 | CSVVAGGRNQPQHF | TGCAGCGTAGTGGCAGGGGGACGCAATCAGCCCCAGCATTTT
TRBJ2-7 | - | - | TRBV6-1 | 16 | CASSRRTEGLKYEQYF | TGTGCCAGCAGTAGGCGGACGGAGGGCCTCAAATACGAGCAGTACTTC
TRBJ2-7 | - | - | TRBV6-6 | 12 | CASSSTVDEQYF | TGTGCCAGCAGCTCGACAGTGGACGAGCAGTACTTC
TRBJ1-1 | - | - | TRBV29-1 | 14 | CSVGADRRNTEAFF | TGCAGCGTTGGGGCCGACAGGCGGAACACTGAAGCTTTCTTT
TRBJ1-4 | - | once | TRBV6-1 | 15 | CASSEVPMDTEKLFF | TGTGCCAGCAGTGAAGTCCCGATGGACACCGAAAAACTGTTTTTT
TRBJ2-5 | TRBD2 | - | TRBV6-1 | 16 | CASSPYGGGVQETQYF | TGTGCCAGCAGCCCTTACGGGGGGGGCGTCCAAGAGACCCAGTACTTC
TRBJ2-7 | TRBD2 | - | TRBV14 | 16 | CASSRMTSGVTYEQYF | TGTGCCAGCAGCCGAATGACTAGCGGGGTAACCTACGAGCAGTACTTC
TRBJ2-3 | TRBD2 | - | TRBV20-1 | 15 | CSASGTSGREDTQYF | TGCAGTGCTTCCGGGACTAGCGGGAGGGAGGATACGCAGTATTTT
TRBJ2-3 | - | - | TRBV2 | 15 | CASSATRRGTDTQYF | TGTGCCAGCAGCGCAACCAGAAGAGGCACAGATACGCAGTATTTT
TRBJ2-5 | TRBD1 | once | TRBV7-9 | 14 | CASSPGQAQETQYF | TGTGCCAGCAGCCCGGGACAGGCACAAGAGACCCAGTACTTC
TRBJ1-2 | TRBD1 | - | TRBV7-2 | 16 | CASSLATDRRNYGYTF | TGTGCCAGCAGCTTAGCTACGGACAGGCGGAACTATGGCTACACCTTC
TRBJ1-1 | - | - | TRBV7-2 | 15 | CASSLDRVGDTEAFF | TGTGCCAGCAGCTTAGATCGGGTCGGGGACACTGAAGCTTTCTTT
TRBJ2-7 | TRBD1 | - | TRBV6-2/TRBV6-3 | 15 | CASSSQRDRVAEQYF | TGTGCCAGCAGTTCGCAACGGGACAGGGTTGCCGAGCAGTACTTC
TRBJ2-1 | - | - | TRBV5-1 | 15 | CASSLTTGSPNEQFF | TGCGCCAGCAGCTTAACTACAGGGTCTCCCAATGAGCAGTTCTTC
TRBJ2-3 | TRBD2 | - | TRBV18 | 15 | CASSPGLAGGHTQYF | TGTGCCAGCTCACCCGGACTAGCGGGAGGACATACGCAGTATTTT
TRBJ2-3 | - | - | TRBV7-9 | 14 | CASSLAGITDTQYF | TGTGCCAGCAGCTTAGCGGGAATCACAGATACGCAGTATTTT
TRBJ2-3 | - | - | TRBV27 | 17 | CASSIRPTGRVTDTQYF | TGTGCCAGCAGTATCCGACCGACAGGGAGGGTCACAGATACGCAGTATTTT
TRBJ1-1 | TRBD1 | - | TRBV4-3 | 16 | CASSARTGSKYTEAFF | TGCGCCAGCAGCGCCCGGACAGGCTCAAAATACACTGAAGCTTTCTTT
TRBJ2-5 | - | - | TRBV7-2 | 13 | CASSLSGSGTQYF | TGTGCCAGCAGCTTATCAGGTTCAGGGACCCAGTACTTC
TRBJ2-4 | - | - | TRBV6-1 | 15 | CASSEAANGGNIQYF | TGTGCCAGCAGTGAAGCGGCAAACGGAGGAAACATTCAGTACTTC
TRBJ1-2 | - | - | TRBV6-5 | 13 | CASSPADHYGYTF | TGTGCCAGCAGCCCCGCGGACCACTATGGCTACACCTTC
TRBJ2-1 | TRBD2 | - | TRBV9 | 12 | CASNREVDEQFF | TGTGCCAGCAATCGGGAGGTCGATGAGCAGTTCTTC
TRBJ2-4 | - | - | TRBV19 | 16 | CASSLGQRIAKNIQYF | TGTGCCAGTAGTCTCGGACAGAGGATAGCCAAAAACATTCAGTACTTC
TRBJ1-1 | - | few | TRBV18 | 13 | CASSTKANTEAFF | TGTGCCAGCTCCACCAAGGCGAACACTGAAGCTTTCTTT
TRBJ1-2 | TRBD1 | - | TRBV30 | 13 | CAWNRQGARGYTF | TGTGCCTGGAACAGACAGGGGGCGCGTGGCTACACCTTC
TRBJ2-1 | - | - | TRBV5-1 | 13 | CASSVGSYPEQFF | TGCGCCAGCAGTGTAGGGAGCTACCCGGAGCAGTTCTTC
TRBJ2-1 | TRBD2 | - | TRBV4-3 | 15 | CASSQETSGSNEQFF | TGCGCCAGCAGCCAAGAGACTAGCGGGAGCAATGAGCAGTTCTTC
TRBJ2-7 | TRBD1 | - | TRBV7-9 | 15 | CASSHLGTGGYEQYF | TGTGCCAGCAGTCATCTCGGGACAGGGGGCTACGAGCAGTACTTC
TRBJ1-1 | - | - | TRBV6-2/TRBV6-3 | 14 | CASSYMQASTEAFF | TGTGCCAGCAGTTACATGCAAGCGTCCACTGAAGCTTTCTTT